These T cell receptor beta chains were read from a single sample in a study of Ad26.COV2.S vaccination and SARS-CoV-2 variants. Profiling relied on immunoSEQ multiplex PCR, and the TCRdb table lists in-frame clones only, not all of them. Seen here are over 400,000 clones, about 90% observed once, and the top ten hold over 1.5%. This specimen consisted of peripheral blood, obtained in a trial of Ad26.COV2.S vaccine versus placebo. Receptors were obtained from a person between 18 and 65 years old who received the Ad26.COV2.S COVID-19 vaccine or a placebo. The conserved cysteine and the conserved F or W are not part of the CDR3 here. A D gene is named only where the DNA matches it firmly.

TRBV18	TRBD1	TRBJ1-1	ASSRDSSAF
TRBV11-2	.	TRBJ2-5	ASSSNRVETQY
TRBV4-1	TRBD1	TRBJ1-2	ASNPGQTNYGYT
TRBV6-5	.	TRBJ1-2	ASSYWGGSASYT
TRBV9	.	TRBJ2-3	ASSVVLAGTDTQY
TRBV9	.	TRBJ1-1	ASSVSGSGSTF
TRBV27	TRBD1	TRBJ2-5	ASSLHARDRVVETQY
TRBV6-5	.	TRBJ1-2	ASSYSIRNYGYT
TRBV27	.	TRBJ2-7	ASSFRTDRAYEQY
TRBV19	TRBD1	TRBJ1-5	ASSRDRGHNQPQH
TRBV4-3	.	TRBJ1-2	ASSQVENYGYT
TRBV13	TRBD1	TRBJ2-7	ASSLGRGYEQY
TRBV28	TRBD1	TRBJ1-6	ASRDSFYNSPLH
TRBV29-1	.	TRBJ2-7	SAHEGYEQY
TRBV2	.	TRBJ2-5	ASMANSQETQY
TRBV3-1/TRBV3-2	TRBD1	TRBJ2-7	ASSQDGQGREQY
TRBV7-9	TRBD1	TRBJ2-1	ASSPSTGVHYNEQF
TRBV7-8	.	TRBJ2-7	ASSLLSYYEQY
TRBV27	.	TRBJ2-5	ASSLSRDEETQY
TRBV5-6	.	TRBJ1-5	ASSWGPGVNQPQH
TRBV15	TRBD2	TRBJ2-5	ATSTTGTSGSN
TRBV29-1	.	TRBJ1-1	SVEDTSFQAF
TRBV7-2	.	TRBJ2-3	ASSLGSVATDTQY
TRBV7-2	.	TRBJ2-7	ASSNSAYEQY
TRBV11-2	.	TRBJ1-1	ASSPEGRMNTEAF
TRBV5-6	.	TRBJ1-2	ASSLRRSHYGYT
TRBV7-9	.	TRBJ1-5	ASSLENQPQH
TRBV28	TRBD1	TRBJ1-4	ASSLAEGAANEKLF
TRBV19	TRBD1	TRBJ2-5	ASSRGQTQETQY
TRBV7-9	TRBD1	TRBJ2-2	ASSLASGTVETGELF
TRBV9	.	TRBJ1-2	ASSFDSGFGENYGYT
TRBV30	.	TRBJ1-5	AWSDGGLQPQH
TRBV4-3	.	TRBJ1-1	ASSQGLRPLNTEAF
TRBV9	.	TRBJ1-5	ASSVGSSNQPQH
TRBV29-1	.	TRBJ2-7	SVVSGPYEQY
TRBV4-1	.	TRBJ2-1	ASSQGGGYEQF
TRBV6-5	TRBD1	TRBJ1-1	ASSSKQGMNTEAF
TRBV11-2	.	TRBJ2-1	ASSLHGGVGYNEQF
TRBV7-2	.	TRBJ1-1	ASSLVAVWGQNTEAF
TRBV7-9	.	TRBJ2-7	ASSVREVEQY
TRBV7-2	.	TRBJ1-1	ASSLGRDSQHMNTEAF
TRBV19	.	TRBJ1-6	ASTQRGSYNSPLH
TRBV7-9	.	TRBJ2-7	ASSSRGGRGRSEQY
TRBV2	TRBD1	TRBJ1-4	ASSGQGRATNEKLF
TRBV10-1	TRBD2	TRBJ2-3	ASNVPPGLAGFRSDTQY
TRBV19	TRBD2	TRBJ2-1	ASKMWFSGGGKDNEQF
TRBV5-4	TRBD1	TRBJ1-4	ASSTGGTKTTNEKLF
TRBV27	.	TRBJ2-7	ASSPRDGYEQY
TRBV11-2	.	TRBJ1-5	ASSSGTINQPQH
TRBV4-1	.	TRBJ1-5	ASSQELRQPQH
TRBV5-5	TRBD1	TRBJ1-1	ASSPTGGNTEAF
TRBV9	.	TRBJ1-1	ASSANRVGDTEAF
TRBV19	TRBD1	TRBJ2-2	ASSIGQGFATGELF
TRBV11-1	.	TRBJ1-1	ASSATGANTEAF
TRBV6-5	.	TRBJ1-4	ASSRAHFEKLF